Detailed here is one T cell receptor (beta chain). There is no known antigen for this receptor. No qualities accompany the bases; no much larger clone lies one base away. Reading from cysteine to phenylalanine, the CDR3 counts 14 amino acids. Only the CDR3 portion is preserved as DNA: 42 bases, with reading frame beginning at the first base. The germline V gene (reference sequence) supplies CDR1 SEHNR and CDR2 FQNEAQ. Trimming leaves V shorter by 3 bases and J shorter by 2 bases, with the junction holding 4 bases beyond the gene matches. These data belong to a study of cytomegalovirus exposure and HLA in healthy donors (TCRdb year 2017). For the study in its entirety: According to a later analysis, one platform produced both the roughly 120 validation repertoires and the roughly 650 repertoires of the first cohort. The study aimed to test whether signatures of past pathogen exposure could be identified by cataloging public T cell receptors. To predict cytomegalovirus infection status, the study combined high-throughput TCR immunosequencing, statistical association of individual TCRs with disease status, and machine learning. A separate validation cohort of approximately 130 different subjects was used in addition to the approximately 640-subject first cohort.

The library came from the immunoSEQ multiplex PCR assay. Per the original workflow: A statistical classification framework was built for diagnosing cytomegalovirus status from the catalog of TCR beta chain sequences. In TCRdb, the immuneACCESS table is reduced to in-frame sequences with V and J assigned. These tables do not hold every clone; where another copy was compared, an unresolved V gene accounts for under half, and the others remain unexplained. D and trimming were read from the DNA, whereas the V and J calls and clone size are those reported in that table. This sample lists 300,000 to 350,000 clones; around 90% were detected once. Of the sample, around 0.96% falls within the top ten clones. The donors were included in the validation cohort of 120 subjects, a group kept apart from the roughly 690-subject first cohort. Here is what the overall study found, with its caveats: The study listed 164 TCR beta chains as associated with cytomegalovirus. According to the authors, the approach could potentially be generalized to other disease states and immunological phenotypes. A later analysis lacked HLA typing for the validation cohort, so it scored co-occurrence in that cohort across all 110 or so repertoires. A few of the identified cytomegalovirus-associated TCR beta chains were confirmed in vitro to be specific for cytomegalovirus antigens. Subsequent analysis determined that TCRs grouped into clusters in the first cohort also showed a tendency toward co-occurrence across the 120 or so validation repertoires, and 85% to 95% of cluster scores exceeded 0. The classifier was reported to diagnose cytomegalovirus status with high specificity and sensitivity in both the original cohort and the validation cohort. Across donors, most TCR sequences were observed very rarely, whereas some public TCRs were present in many individuals.

The rearrangement combines TRBV7-9 with TRBJ2-7, with TRBD1 identical over 7 junction bases. The TCR comes from a man between 25 and 39 years old in good health and CMV-seronegative. Sequenced material: PBMCs. Here the CDR3 is given as CASSFTGATYEQYF. The DNA sequence follows: TGTGCCAGCAGCTTCACAGGGGCAACCTACGAGCAGTACTTC. With all but the CDR3 taken from the reference TRBV7-9 and TRBJ2-7 genes, the full variable domain is: DTGVSQNPRHKITKRGQNVTFRCDPISEHNRLYWYRQTLGQGPEFLTYFQNEAQLEKSRLLSDRFSAERPKGSFSTLEIQRTEQGDSAMYLCASSFTGATYEQYFGPGTRLTVT.